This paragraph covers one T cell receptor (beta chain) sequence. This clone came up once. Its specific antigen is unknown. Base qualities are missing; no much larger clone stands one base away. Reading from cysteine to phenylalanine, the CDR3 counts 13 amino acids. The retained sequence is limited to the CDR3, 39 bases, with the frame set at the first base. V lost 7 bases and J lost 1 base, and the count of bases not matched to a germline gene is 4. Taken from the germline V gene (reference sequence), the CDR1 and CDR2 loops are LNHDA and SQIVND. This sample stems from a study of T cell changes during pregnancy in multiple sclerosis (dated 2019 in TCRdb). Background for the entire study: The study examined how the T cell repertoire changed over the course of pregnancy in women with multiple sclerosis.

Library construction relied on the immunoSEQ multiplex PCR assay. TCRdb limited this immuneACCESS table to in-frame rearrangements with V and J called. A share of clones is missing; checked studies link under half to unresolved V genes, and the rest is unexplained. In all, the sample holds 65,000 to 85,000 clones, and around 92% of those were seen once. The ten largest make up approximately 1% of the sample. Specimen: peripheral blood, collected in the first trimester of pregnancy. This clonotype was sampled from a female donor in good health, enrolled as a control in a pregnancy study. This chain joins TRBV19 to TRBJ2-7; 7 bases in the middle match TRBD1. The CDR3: CASTGDRSYEQYF. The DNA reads TGTGCCAGTACTGGGGACAGATCCTACGAGCAGTACTTC.